The clone carrying this TCR beta chain was seen ten or more times. Its antigen remains unknown. PCR was performed a second time for roughly 6 to 12 cycles using a sample-barcoded 5' primer and a J-beta primer mix. One entry per CDR3 protein results from TCRdb running MiXCR on the 5' RACE reads. The repertoire has around 670,000 distinct CDR3 sequences, approximately 30% of them found once; the top ten carry 15% to 17%. CDR3 length: 13 amino acids. The V end was cut by 0 bases, the J end by 8 bases, with 10 bases between. Germline V gene sequence: CDR1 LGHNA, CDR2 YSLEER. These data belong to a study of blood T cells in healthy people across ages. Study details: Through template switching, about one barcoded beta molecule was captured per two T cells, as measured in model experiments.

Overall study results and limits: One million T cells yielded diversity estimates that were considered underestimates. The recorded TCR beta diversity per million T cells decreased in a roughly linear manner with age.

This chain joins TRBV4-3 and TRBJ1-2; D gene ambiguous. The clonotype originates from an elderly woman in good health. The sequencing sample was made of blood. CDR3: CASSQDLGRGYTF. In DNA form, the CDR3 reads TGCGCCAGCAGCCAAGATCTAGGGCGAGGCTACACCTTC.